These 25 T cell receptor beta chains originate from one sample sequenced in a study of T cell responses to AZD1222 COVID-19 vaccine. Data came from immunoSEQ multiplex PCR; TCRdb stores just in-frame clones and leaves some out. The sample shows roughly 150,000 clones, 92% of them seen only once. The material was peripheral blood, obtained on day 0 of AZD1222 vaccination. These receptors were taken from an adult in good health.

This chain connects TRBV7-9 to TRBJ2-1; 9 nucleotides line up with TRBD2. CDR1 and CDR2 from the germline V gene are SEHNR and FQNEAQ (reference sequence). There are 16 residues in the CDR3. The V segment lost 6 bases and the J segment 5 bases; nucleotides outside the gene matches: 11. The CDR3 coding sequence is TGTGCCAGCAGTATATCCGGACTAGCGATAGACAATGAGCAGTTCTTC. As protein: CASSISGLAIDNEQFF.

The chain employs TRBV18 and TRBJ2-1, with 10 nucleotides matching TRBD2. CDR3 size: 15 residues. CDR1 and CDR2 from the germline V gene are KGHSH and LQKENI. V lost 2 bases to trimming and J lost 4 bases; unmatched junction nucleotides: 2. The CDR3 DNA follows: TGTGCCAGCTCACCAATAGCGGGGGGTTACAATGAGCAGTTCTTC. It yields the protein CASSPIAGGYNEQFF.

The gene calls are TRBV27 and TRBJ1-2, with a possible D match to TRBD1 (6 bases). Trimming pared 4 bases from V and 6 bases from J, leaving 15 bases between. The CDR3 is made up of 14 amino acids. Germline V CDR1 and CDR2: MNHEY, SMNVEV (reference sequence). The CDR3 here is CASSSSAGADGYTF. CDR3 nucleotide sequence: TGTGCCAGCAGTTCCTCCGCAGGGGCGGATGGCTACACCTTC.

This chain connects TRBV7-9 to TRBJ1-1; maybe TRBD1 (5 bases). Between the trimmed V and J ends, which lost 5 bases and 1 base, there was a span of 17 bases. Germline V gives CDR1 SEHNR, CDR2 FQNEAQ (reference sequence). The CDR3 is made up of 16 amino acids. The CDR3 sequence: CASSQRWGRSNTEAFF. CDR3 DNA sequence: TGTGCCAGCAGCCAACGGTGGGGCAGGTCGAACACTGAAGCTTTCTTT.

Here the CDR3 DNA reads TGTGCCAGCAGTGAAGCAGGGTGGGCTAGCAGCAACTACGAGCAGTACTTC. It yields the protein CASSEAGWASSNYEQYF. This sequence joins TRBV2 and TRBJ2-7; D may be TRBD2 (5 bases). Between the trimmed V and J ends, which lost 0 bases and 3 bases, there was a span of 18 bases. The germline V gene encodes CDR1 SNHLY and CDR2 FYNNEI. CDR3 length: 17 residues. Supplemented by reference TRBV2 and TRBJ2-7, the full variable domain reads EPEVTQTPSHQVTQMGQEVILRCVPISNHLYFYWYRQILGQKVEFLVSFYNNEISEKSEIFDDQFSVERPDGSNFTLKIRSTKLEDSAMYFCASSEAGWASSNYEQYFGPGTRLTVT.

The CDR3 reads CASSLSDYSGNTIYF. The CDR3 DNA reads as TGTGCCAGCAGCTTATCAGATTACTCTGGAAACACCATATATTTT. This chain uses TRBV7-9 with TRBJ1-3, with D uncertain. The CDR3 spans 15 residues. The germline gives CDR1 SEHNR, CDR2 FQNEAQ (reference sequence). Trimming pared 2 bases from V and 0 bases from J, leaving 8 bases between.

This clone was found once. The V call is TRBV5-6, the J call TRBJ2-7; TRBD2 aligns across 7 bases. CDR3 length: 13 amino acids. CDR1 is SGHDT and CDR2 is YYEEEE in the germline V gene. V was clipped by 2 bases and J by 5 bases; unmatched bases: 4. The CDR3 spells CASSFGGDDEQYF. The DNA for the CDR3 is TGTGCCAGCAGCTTTGGGGGGGACGACGAGCAGTACTTC.

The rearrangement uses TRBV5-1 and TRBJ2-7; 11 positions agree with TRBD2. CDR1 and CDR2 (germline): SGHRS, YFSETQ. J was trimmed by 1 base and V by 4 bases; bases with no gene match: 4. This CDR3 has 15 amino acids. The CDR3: CASSLTSGVSYEQYF. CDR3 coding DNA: TGCGCCAGCAGCCTGACTAGCGGGGTTTCCTACGAGCAGTACTTC.

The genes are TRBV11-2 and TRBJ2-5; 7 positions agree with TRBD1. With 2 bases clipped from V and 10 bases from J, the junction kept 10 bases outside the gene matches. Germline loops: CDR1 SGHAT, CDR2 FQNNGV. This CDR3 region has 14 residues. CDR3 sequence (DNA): TGTGCCAGCAGCTTACCCCGACAGGGCCCCGACCAGTACTTC. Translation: CASSLPRQGPDQYF.

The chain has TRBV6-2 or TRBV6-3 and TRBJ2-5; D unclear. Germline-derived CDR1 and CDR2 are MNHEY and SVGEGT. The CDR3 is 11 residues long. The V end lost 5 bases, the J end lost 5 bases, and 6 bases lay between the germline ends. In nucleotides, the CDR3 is TGTGCCAGCAGTCCCCGGGAGACCCAGTACTTC. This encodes CASSPRETQYF.

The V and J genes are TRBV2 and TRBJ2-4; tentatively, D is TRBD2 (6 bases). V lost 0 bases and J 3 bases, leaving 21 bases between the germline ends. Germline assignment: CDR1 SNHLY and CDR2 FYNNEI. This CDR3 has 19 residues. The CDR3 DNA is TGTGCCAGCAGTGAAGCTCGGGACCGAGTAATGGGAGGCAAAAACATTCAGTACTTC. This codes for CASSEARDRVMGGKNIQYF.

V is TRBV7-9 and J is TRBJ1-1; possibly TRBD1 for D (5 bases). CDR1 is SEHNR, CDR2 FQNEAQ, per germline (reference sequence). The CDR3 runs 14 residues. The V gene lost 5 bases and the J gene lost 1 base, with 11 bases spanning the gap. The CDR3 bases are TGTGCCAGCAGCGTCGGGCAGGGGAACACTGAAGCTTTCTTT. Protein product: CASSVGQGNTEAFF.

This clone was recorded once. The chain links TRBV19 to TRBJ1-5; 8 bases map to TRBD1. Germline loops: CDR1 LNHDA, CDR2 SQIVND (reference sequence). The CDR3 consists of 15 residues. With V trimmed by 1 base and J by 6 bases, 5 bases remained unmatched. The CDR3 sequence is CASSIVEGTGQPQHF. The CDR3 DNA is TGTGCCAGTAGTATAGTGGAGGGGACAGGTCAGCCCCAGCATTTT.

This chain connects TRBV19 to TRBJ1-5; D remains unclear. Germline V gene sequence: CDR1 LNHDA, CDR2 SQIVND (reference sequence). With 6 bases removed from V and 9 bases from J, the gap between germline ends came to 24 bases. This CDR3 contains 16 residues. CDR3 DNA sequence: TGTGCCAGTAGCCCCCCGGTGTGGGAAGGAGTCTGGCCCCAGCATTTT. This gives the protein CASSPPVWEGVWPQHF. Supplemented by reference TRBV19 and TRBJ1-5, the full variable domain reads DGGITQSPKYLFRKEGQNVTLSCEQNLNHDAMYWYRQDPGQGLRLIYYSQIVNDFQKGDIAEGYSVSREKKESFPLTVTSAQKNPTAFYLCASSPPVWEGVWPQHFGDGTRLSIL.

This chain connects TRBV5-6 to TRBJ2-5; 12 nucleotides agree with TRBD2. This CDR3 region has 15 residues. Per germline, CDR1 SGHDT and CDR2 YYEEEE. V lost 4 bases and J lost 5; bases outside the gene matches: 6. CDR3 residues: CASSLGLAGYETQYF. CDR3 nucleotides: TGTGCCAGCAGCCTGGGACTAGCGGGTTACGAGACCCAGTACTTC.

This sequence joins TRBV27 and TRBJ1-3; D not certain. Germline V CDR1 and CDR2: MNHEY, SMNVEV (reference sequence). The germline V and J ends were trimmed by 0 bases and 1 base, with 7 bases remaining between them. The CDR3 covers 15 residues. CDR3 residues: CASSLSATSGNTIYF. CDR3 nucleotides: TGTGCCAGCAGTTTATCGGCGACGTCTGGAAACACCATATATTTT.

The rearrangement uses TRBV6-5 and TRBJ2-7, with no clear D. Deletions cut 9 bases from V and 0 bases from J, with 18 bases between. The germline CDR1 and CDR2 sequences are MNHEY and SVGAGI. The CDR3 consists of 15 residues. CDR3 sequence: CASLGTIYYSYEQYF. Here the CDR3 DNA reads TGTGCCAGTTTGGGTACAATATACTACTCCTACGAGCAGTACTTC.

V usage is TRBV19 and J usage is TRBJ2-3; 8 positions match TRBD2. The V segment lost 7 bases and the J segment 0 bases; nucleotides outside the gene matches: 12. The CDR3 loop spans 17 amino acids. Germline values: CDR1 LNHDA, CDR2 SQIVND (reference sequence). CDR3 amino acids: CASNWAGGPSSTDTQYF. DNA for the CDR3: TGTGCCAGTAATTGGGCGGGGGGCCCGTCGAGCACAGATACGCAGTATTTT.

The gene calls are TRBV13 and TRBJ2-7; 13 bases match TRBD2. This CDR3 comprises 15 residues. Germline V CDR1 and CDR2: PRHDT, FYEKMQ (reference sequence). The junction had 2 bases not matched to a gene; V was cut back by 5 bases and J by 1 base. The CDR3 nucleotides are TGTGCCAGCAGCGCGGGACTAGCGGGATCCTACGAGCAGTACTTC. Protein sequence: CASSAGLAGSYEQYF.

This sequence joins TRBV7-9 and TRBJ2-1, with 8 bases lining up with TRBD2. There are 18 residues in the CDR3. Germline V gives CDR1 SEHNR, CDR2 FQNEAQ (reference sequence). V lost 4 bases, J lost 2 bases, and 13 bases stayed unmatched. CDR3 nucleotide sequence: TGTGCCAGCAGCTCCGGACTAGCCCTATTGGATGCCTACAATGAGCAGTTCTTC. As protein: CASSSGLALLDAYNEQFF. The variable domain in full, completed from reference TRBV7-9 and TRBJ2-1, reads DTGVSQNPRHKITKRGQNVTFRCDPISEHNRLYWYRQTLGQGPEFLTYFQNEAQLEKSRLLSDRFSAERPKGSFSTLEIQRTEQGDSAMYLCASSSGLALLDAYNEQFFGPGTRLTVL.

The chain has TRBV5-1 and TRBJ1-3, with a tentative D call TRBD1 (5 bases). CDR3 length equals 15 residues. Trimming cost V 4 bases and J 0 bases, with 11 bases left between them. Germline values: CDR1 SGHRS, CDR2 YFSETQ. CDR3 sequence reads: CASSDSGSSGNTIYF. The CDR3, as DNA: TGCGCCAGCAGCGATTCAGGGAGCTCTGGAAACACCATATATTTT.

The CDR3 here is CASSQKRAGTGVNIQYF. CDR3 bases: TGCGCCAGCAGCCAAAAGCGGGCGGGGACAGGGGTAAACATTCAGTACTTC. V and J are TRBV4-1 and TRBJ2-4, with TRBD1 matching 10 bases. CDR3 length: 17 amino acids. V lost 2 bases and J lost 6; bases outside the gene matches: 10. CDR1 MGHRA and CDR2 YSYEKL come from the germline V gene.

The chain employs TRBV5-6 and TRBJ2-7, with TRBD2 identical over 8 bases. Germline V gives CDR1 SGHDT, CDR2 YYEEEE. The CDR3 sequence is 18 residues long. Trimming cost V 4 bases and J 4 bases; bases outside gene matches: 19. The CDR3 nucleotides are TGTGCCAGCAGCCTAACGGGGGCGGGAGGATTAAAATGGTACGAGCAGTACTTC. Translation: CASSLTGAGGLKWYEQYF.

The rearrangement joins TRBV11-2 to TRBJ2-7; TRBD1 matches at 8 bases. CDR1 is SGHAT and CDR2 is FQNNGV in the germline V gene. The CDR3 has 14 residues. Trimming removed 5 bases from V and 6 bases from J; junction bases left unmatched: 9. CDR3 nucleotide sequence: TGTGCCAGCAGCACGCCAGGGGGCCGAGTCGAGCAGTACTTC. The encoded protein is CASSTPGGRVEQYF.

For the CDR3, the DNA is TGTGCTAGTGGACAAGGATTTGGCGAGCAGTACTTC. Translation gives CASGQGFGEQYF. This chain links TRBV12-5 with TRBJ2-7; D gene ambiguous. The ends were cut back, 6 bases at V and 6 bases at J, with 12 bases in the middle. Looked up from germline, CDR1 is LGHNT and CDR2 is FRNRAP. The CDR3 spans 12 residues.